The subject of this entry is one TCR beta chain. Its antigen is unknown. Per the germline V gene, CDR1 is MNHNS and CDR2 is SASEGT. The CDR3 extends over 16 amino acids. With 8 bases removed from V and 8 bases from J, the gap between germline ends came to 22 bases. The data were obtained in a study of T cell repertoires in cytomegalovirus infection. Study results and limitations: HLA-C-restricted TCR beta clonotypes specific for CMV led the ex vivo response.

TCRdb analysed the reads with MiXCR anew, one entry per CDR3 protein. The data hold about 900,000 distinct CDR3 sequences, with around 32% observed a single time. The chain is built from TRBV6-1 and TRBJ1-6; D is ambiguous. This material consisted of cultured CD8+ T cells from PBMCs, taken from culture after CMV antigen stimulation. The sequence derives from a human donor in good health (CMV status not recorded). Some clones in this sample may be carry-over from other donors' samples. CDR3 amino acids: CASHPLPAEDYSPLHF. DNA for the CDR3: TGTGCCAGCCATCCCCTTCCCGCGGAGGATTATTCACCCCTCCACTTT.